The 12 T cell receptor beta chains given below trace back to one sample, sequenced in a study of cytomegalovirus exposure and HLA in healthy donors. The PCR used 60 Vbeta and 13 Jbeta primers. The protocol was immunoSEQ multiplex PCR, while the TCRdb copy is restricted to in-frame clones and leaves out a portion. The sample consists of 110,000 to 150,000 clones, roughly 74% of them appearing once. Sequencing was carried out using PBMCs. The source is a man aged 35-49 years in good health and CMV-seronegative.

This chain joins TRBV18 and TRBJ1-6, with TRBD1 as a possible D gene (5 bases). This CDR3 comprises 15 residues. Deletions cut 3 bases from V and 8 bases from J, with 14 bases between. Germline V gene lookup returns CDR1 KGHSH and CDR2 LQKENI. CDR3 amino acids: CASSPVGGFDSPLHF. The DNA of the CDR3 is TGTGCCAGCTCACCCGTCGGGGGATTCGATTCACCCCTCCACTTT.

This clone was counted a few times. The chain links TRBV6-1 to TRBJ1-3, with no clear D. V gave up 6 bases and J gave up 0 bases, with 9 bases separating them. CDR1 and CDR2 from the germline V gene are MNHNS and SASEGT. The CDR3 spans 14 residues. In DNA, the CDR3 is TGTGCCAGCAGGAGCACTACCTCTGGAAACACCATATATTTT. Protein sequence: CASRSTTSGNTIYF.

The rearrangement uses TRBV11-2 and TRBJ2-5; D is perhaps TRBD1 (5 bases). The end of the DNA fits TRBJ2-7 better, so the J call may be wrong. The length of the CDR3 is 15 residues. Per the germline V gene, CDR1 is SGHAT and CDR2 is FQNNGV. The CDR3 here is CASSPGVGLSYEQYF. The CDR3 DNA sequence: TGTGCCAGCAGCCCCGGTGTGGGGCTCTCCTACGAGCAGTACTTC.

The chain recombines TRBV4-1 with TRBJ2-3, with TRBD2 as a possible D gene (7 bases). This CDR3 has 14 amino acids. V lost 8 bases to trimming and J lost 3 bases, with 15 bases between them. The V gene's germline CDR1 is MGHRA and CDR2 YSYEKL. In nucleotides, the CDR3 is TGCGCCAGCGGACTCGGGGGGCTAACAGATACGCAGTATTTT. It encodes CASGLGGLTDTQYF.

This clone has a single count. The chain uses TRBV4-2 and TRBJ1-5, with TRBD1 as a possible D gene (5 bases). V gave up 5 bases and J gave up 3 bases, with 11 bases separating them. CDR3 size: 14 residues. Germline V gives CDR1 LGHNA, CDR2 YNFKEQ. CDR3: CASSSGTINQPQHF. For the CDR3, the DNA is TGTGCCAGCAGCAGCGGGACTATCAATCAGCCCCAGCATTTT.

This chain joins TRBV7-3 and TRBJ2-1, with 7 bases aligning to TRBD2. The CDR3 spans 15 residues. Germline V gene lookup returns CDR1 SGHTA and CDR2 FQGTGA. V was pared by 5 bases and J by 4 bases, with 8 bases of the junction left unmatched. The DNA of the CDR3 is TGTGCCAGCAGCCCCCGGACTAGTGGTTACAATGAGCAGTTCTTC. This sequence encodes CASSPRTSGYNEQFF.

A few counts support this clone. The genes are TRBV6-5 and TRBJ1-2, with 8 bases fitting TRBD1. Germline V gene data show CDR1 as MNHEY and CDR2 as SVGAGI. Trimming took 6 bases from V and 7 from J; bases not matched to a gene: 7. The CDR3 is made up of 13 amino acids. CDR3 nucleotide sequence: TGTGCCAGCAGCCCAGGGGGCTTGGGTGGCTACACCTTC. Translating it yields CASSPGGLGGYTF.

This rearrangement joins TRBV5-1 to TRBJ1-2; 8 bases are shared with TRBD1. The germline V gene has CDR1 SGHRS and CDR2 YFSETQ. This CDR3 comprises 15 residues. The ends lost 4 bases at V and 6 bases at J; junction bases unmatched: 11. This CDR3 reads CASSVRRQGPHGYTF. The CDR3 nucleotides are TGCGCCAGCAGCGTCCGGCGACAGGGGCCGCATGGCTACACCTTC.

The chain employs TRBV11-3 and TRBJ1-1; D not resolved. V was shortened by 5 bases and J by 1 base, with 11 bases between the two germline ends. The CDR3 is 14 amino acids. Germline V CDR1 and CDR2: SGHNT, YENEEA. CDR3 amino acids: CASSAGGRNTEAFF. The CDR3 region has the DNA TGTGCCAGCAGCGCGGGCGGCAGGAACACTGAAGCTTTCTTT. The whole variable domain, remainder taken from reference TRBV11-3 and TRBJ1-1, is EAGVVQSPRYKIIEKKQPVAFWCNPISGHNTLYWYLQNLGQGPELLIRYENEEAVDDSQLPKDRFSAERLKGVDSTLKIQPAELGDSAVYLCASSAGGRNTEAFFGQGTRLTVV.

The V gene is TRBV5-6, the J gene TRBJ1-1, with TRBD1 as a possible D gene (6 bases). Germline V gene sequence: CDR1 SGHDT, CDR2 YYEEEE. Trimming removed 2 bases at V and 5 bases at J, with 10 bases between. CDR3 size: 13 residues. For the CDR3, the DNA is TGTGCCAGCAGCTTCAGGGGAGGGACTGAAGCTTTCTTT. Amino acid sequence: CASSFRGGTEAFF.

The V and J genes are TRBV19 and TRBJ1-5; maybe TRBD1 (6 bases). Germline CDR1 and CDR2: LNHDA and SQIVND (reference sequence). This CDR3 comprises 17 residues. Trimming took 0 bases from V and 5 from J, leaving 17 bases between them. The DNA of the CDR3 is TGTGCCAGTAGTATAGATGAAAGGAGGGGGGGCCATCAGCCCCAGCATTTT. It translates to CASSIDERRGGHQPQHF.

This clone has a handful of counts. V gene TRBV7-3 combines with J gene TRBJ2-5; 7 nucleotides align to TRBD2. CDR3 size: 14 residues. The germline V gene encodes CDR1 SGHTA and CDR2 FQGTGA. V lost 1 base to trimming and J lost 4 bases; unmatched junction nucleotides: 3. CDR3 nucleotide sequence: TGTGCCAGCAGCTTAAACGGGGGGACAGAGACCCAGTACTTC. Protein sequence: CASSLNGGTETQYF.